This T cell receptor (beta chain) was observed in a study of blood T cells in healthy people across ages. The length of the CDR3 is 15 residues. The germline gives CDR1 LGHNA, CDR2 YNFKEQ. The ends lost 4 bases at V and 4 bases at J; junction bases unmatched: 7. Combining a sample-barcoded 5' primer with a J-beta primer mix, a second PCR ran for about 7 to 11 cycles. TCRdb reprocessed the 5' RACE reads with MiXCR, giving one entry per CDR3 protein. The sample shows about 800,000 distinct CDR3 sequences, more than 20% of them seen only once. This clonotype was picked up a small number of times. Separately, the same data were catalogued under a study of T cells of mothers and their children.

Sample: blood. The receptor was isolated from a boy between 10 and 17 years old in good health. This chain links TRBV4-2 with TRBJ2-5; the match to TRBD1 covers 9 bases. This chain's CDR3 is CASSPGTGQSETQYF. CDR3 coding DNA: TGTGCCAGCAGCCCCGGGACAGGGCAGTCAGAGACCCAGTACTTC.